The entry that follows covers one T cell receptor beta chain sequence. Its specific antigen is unknown. Per-base qualities were not stored, and no clone one base away is much larger. The library came from the immunoSEQ multiplex PCR assay. RNA was extracted from all samples and reverse transcribed into cDNA as template for TCR sequencing. First-strand cDNA was synthesized with SuperScript III using a 2:1 mix of oligo-dT and random hexamers. A synthetic immune receptor repertoire was used to measure amplification bias, and any remaining bias was corrected computationally. In the source study's methods: Raw reads were preprocessed to remove errors, and CDR3 was defined according to IMGT conventions as the region from the conserved cysteine to phenylalanine. Clonality was computed by normalizing Shannon entropy by log2 of the number of productive unique TCRs and subtracting the result from 1. Scalp TCRbeta sequences were cross-referenced with sorted blood CD4 and CD8 repertoires so that the CD4 or CD8 identity of scalp clones could be inferred. What TCRdb holds here is the immuneACCESS table cut down to in-frame rearrangements. Part of the clones is not present; checked against another copy, under half of the missing clones reflect an unresolved V gene, and the others are unexplained. That table furnishes V, J and clone size, whereas the DNA furnished D and trimming. Present in this sample are around 250,000 clones, 67% of which were seen just once. The top ten hold 1% to 1.5% of the sample.

The CDR3 measures 13 amino acids from cysteine to phenylalanine. Left in the record is the CDR3 DNA by itself, 39 bases read in frame from the first base. Based on the germline V gene (reference sequence), the CDR1 and CDR2 sequences are MNHEY and SMNVEV. V is shortened by 3 bases, J by 8 bases, and the region joining them spans 13 bases. This entry belongs to a study of CD8+ T cells in alopecia areata (dated by TCRdb to 2016 to 2019). Background on the whole study: The treated patients took part in an open-label pilot trial in which moderate-to-severe alopecia areata was treated with oral tofacitinib at 5 to 10 mg twice daily. Patients stayed on tofacitinib for 6 to 18 months and then had 6 months of follow-up off drug so that delayed response and recurrence could be assessed. The study used high-throughput TCRbeta sequencing to examine T cell clonal expansion in alopecia areata, in both the C3H/HeJ mouse model and human patients. On the human side, TCRbeta sequencing was run on scalp tissue and on sorted CD4+ and CD8+ peripheral blood T cells from healthy controls and from alopecia areata patients with either patchy or totalis/universalis disease. Patients on tofacitinib were biopsied at baseline and after 4 and 24 weeks of treatment, and several of the patients also had a later scalp biopsy. Scalp clonality was compared across normal scalp (n=4), patchy alopecia areata scalp (n=8), and alopecia totalis/universalis scalp (n=8). RNA was obtained with the PAXgene miRNA kit for fixed scalp, the miRNeasy kit for PBMCs, and the RNeasy kit for mouse skin. immunoSEQ multiplex PCR using 35 Vbeta forward primers and 13 Jbeta reverse primers was used to amplify TCRbeta CDR3 regions.

The full study reports these points: Unlike mouse skin, which is dominated by gammadelta T cells, normal human skin has resident alphabeta T cells that are also sequenced, and this complicates analysis of the scalp TCR repertoire. Compared with normal scalp, lesional scalp, particularly in alopecia totalis/universalis, had higher clonality and more expanded CD8+ clones, which suggests antigenic drive. Shared TCR sequences between patients were less evident than in mice, which may be partly attributable to HLA diversity in the patient population.

The time point label of this sample denotes: baseline before oral tofacitinib. Lesional scalp punch biopsies and peripheral blood were obtained from alopecia areata patients. PBMCs were separated by density centrifugation and stained for CD3, CD4 and CD8, after which CD4+ and CD8+ T cells were sorted on a FACSAria. This TCR came from a human donor with alopecia areata. This chain is built from TRBV27 and TRBJ1-2; the D gene remains uncertain. The sample consisted of CD4+ T cells sorted from blood, taken at week 0. The nucleotides read TGTGCCAGCAGTTTGGGTGGCAGCCAAGGCTACACCTTC. Its translation reads: CASSLGGSQGYTF.